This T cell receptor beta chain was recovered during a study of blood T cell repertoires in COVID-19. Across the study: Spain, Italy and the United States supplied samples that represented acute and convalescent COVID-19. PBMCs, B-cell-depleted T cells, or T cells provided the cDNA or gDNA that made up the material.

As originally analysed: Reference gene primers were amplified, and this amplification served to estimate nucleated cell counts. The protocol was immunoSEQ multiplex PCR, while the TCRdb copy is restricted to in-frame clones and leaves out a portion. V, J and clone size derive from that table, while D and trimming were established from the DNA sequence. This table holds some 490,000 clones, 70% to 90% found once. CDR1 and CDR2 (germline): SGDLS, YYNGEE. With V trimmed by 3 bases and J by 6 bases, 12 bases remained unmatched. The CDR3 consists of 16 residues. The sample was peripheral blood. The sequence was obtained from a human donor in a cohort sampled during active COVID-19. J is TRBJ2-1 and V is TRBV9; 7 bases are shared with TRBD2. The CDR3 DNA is TGTGCCAGCAGCGGAAGGCGGACTAGTCTTAGCAATGAGCAGTTCTTC. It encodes CASSGRRTSLSNEQFF.